Sequencing of this TCR beta chain was carried out in a study of memory CD4+ T cells and cytomegalovirus serostatus. Single viable CD3+CD4+CD8-CD45RO+ cells were sorted as the memory CD4+ T cells. Some clones are missing from TCRdb's copy, which holds only in-frame ones; the method was immunoSEQ multiplex PCR. The sample has 45,000 to 65,000 clones, about three quarters seen once; the top ten hold about 1.3%. The V end was cut by 7 bases, the J end by 2 bases, with 8 bases between. The CDR3 runs to 12 residues. Germline-derived CDR1 and CDR2 are MNHEY and SVGAGI. This sequence originates from an adult in good health and CMV-seropositive. This rearrangement joins TRBV6-5 to TRBJ1-2, with a tentative D call TRBD1 (6 bases). The sample was memory CD4+ T cells from blood. The CDR3 DNA sequence: TGTGCCAGCACTCAGGGGAACTATGGCTACACCTTC. Encoded protein: CASTQGNYGYTF.